Presented here are 14 T cell receptor beta chains from one specimen sequenced in a study of metastatic and nonmetastatic thyroid tumors. There were no patients who had received any treatment before thyroid surgery. MiXCR re-clonotyped the PCR reads for TCRdb. This sample yields around 46,000 clones, of which around 20% are seen a single time; approximately 3.8% belongs to the top ten. Sequenced sample: blood. Receptor source: a male donor with papillary thyroid cancer or a benign thyroid nodule (not recorded which). Some clones in this sample may be carry-over from other donors' samples.

This clone was observed many times. The chain carries TRBV6-1 and TRBJ1-2; no clear D gene. There are 13 residues in the CDR3. Germline CDR1 and CDR2: MNHNS and SASEGT. Trimming took off 3 bases at V and 5 bases at J, with 10 bases between the two ends. The DNA for the CDR3 is TGTGCCAGCAGTGATCCTCCGTCGTATGGCTACACCTTC. Translation gives CASSDPPSYGYTF.

In this sample, this clone turned up many times. The rearrangement links TRBV15 to TRBJ1-5; D is undetermined. V was clipped by 5 bases and J by 0 bases, with 14 bases between them. The CDR3 has 16 amino acids. CDR1 is LNHNV, CDR2 YYDKDF, per germline (reference sequence). CDR3 in amino acids: CATSGSADYSNQPQHF. The DNA for the CDR3 is TGTGCCACCAGCGGGTCGGCAGACTATAGCAATCAGCCCCAGCATTTT.

This chain links TRBV11-2 with TRBJ2-3; 7 positions agree with TRBD2. V lost 3 bases and J lost 5; bases outside the gene matches: 11. This CDR3 spans 16 amino acids. Germline V CDR1 and CDR2: SGHAT, FQNNGV. This chain's CDR3 is CASSFIGGAGLDTQYF. The CDR3 DNA reads as TGTGCCAGCAGCTTTATCGGCGGAGCGGGACTAGATACGCAGTATTTT.

This clone was counted between two and nine times. V gene TRBV20-1 combines with J gene TRBJ1-2, with 7 bases that match TRBD1. Per germline, CDR1 DFQATT and CDR2 SNEGSKA (reference sequence). This CDR3 is built from 10 residues. Trimming at V came to 5 bases and at J to 8 bases, leaving 2 bases not matched to a gene. CDR3 sequence reads: CSAQGEGYTF. CDR3 DNA: TGCAGTGCTCAGGGGGAAGGCTACACCTTC.

This clone was recorded many times. V and J are TRBV3-1 and TRBJ1-1; TRBD1 is a possible D gene (5 bases). The CDR3 is made up of 14 amino acids. Germline assignment: CDR1 LGHDT and CDR2 YNNKEL (reference sequence). V was clipped by 3 bases and J by 0 bases, with 8 bases between them. CDR3 nucleotide sequence: TGTGCCAGCAGCCACGCGGGGGTGAACACTGAAGCTTTCTTT. Its protein is CASSHAGVNTEAFF.

This clone appeared a single time. V and J are TRBV20-1 and TRBJ2-1, with D possibly being TRBD1 (7 bases). Germline CDR1 DFQATT, CDR2 SNEGSKA (reference sequence). Trimming took off 3 bases at V and 3 bases at J, with 15 bases between the two ends. This CDR3 has 15 amino acids. The CDR3 DNA sequence: TGCAGTGCTAGTGGCGGGACAGTCGACTACAATGAGCAGTTCTTC. The encoded protein is CSASGGTVDYNEQFF.

This clone was seen many times. CDR3 nucleotide sequence: TGTGCCAGCAGCCGTACCTCCCAGGGGCGGAAAAACACTGAAGCTTTCTTT. Amino acid sequence: CASSRTSQGRKNTEAFF. This chain links TRBV7-9 with TRBJ1-1, with D possibly being TRBD1 (6 bases). Trimming took 5 bases from V and 2 from J, leaving 21 bases between them. This CDR3 is built from 17 residues. Germline V gives CDR1 SEHNR, CDR2 FQNEAQ (reference sequence).

The sample holds many counts of this clone. This chain links TRBV30 with TRBJ2-7, with D unresolved. Trimming shortened V by 1 base and J by 2 bases, and 9 bases separated the two germline ends. CDR1 and CDR2 (germline): GTSNPN, SVGIG (reference sequence). The length of the CDR3 is 13 residues. The CDR3 nucleotides are TGTGCCTGGAGTGACTCCACCGCCTACGAGCAGTACTTC. It codes for CAWSDSTAYEQYF.

This clone appeared a few times. The chain has TRBV11-1 and TRBJ2-5; D remains unclear. The CDR3 consists of 14 residues. Germline V CDR1 and CDR2: SGHAT, FQDESV (reference sequence). V dropped 2 bases and J dropped 0 bases, with 7 bases sitting between them. CDR3 bases: TGTGCCAGCAGCTTATTTGAGTACCAAGAGACCCAGTACTTC. This encodes CASSLFEYQETQYF.

In nucleotides, the CDR3 is TGTGCCAGCAGCCAATCCTGGTCCTCAGGAGTGGCGTCCTACGAGCAGTACTTC. Translation: CASSQSWSSGVASYEQYF. The chain couples TRBV4-2 to TRBJ2-7; unclear D gene. Germline V CDR1 and CDR2: LGHNA, YNFKEQ. Trimming left V 2 bases short and J 1 base short, with 21 bases between. The CDR3 runs 18 residues.

The V and J genes are TRBV20-1 and TRBJ2-7, with D perhaps being TRBD1 or TRBD2 (5 bases each). The germline V gene has CDR1 DFQATT and CDR2 SNEGSKA (reference sequence). V was shortened by 2 bases and J by 5 bases, with 10 bases between the two germline ends. CDR3 length: 12 residues. Here the CDR3 DNA reads TGCAGTGCTAGATTCGAGGGGCACGAGCAGTACTTC. As protein: CSARFEGHEQYF.

The V gene is TRBV30, the J gene TRBJ1-5, with no clear D. This CDR3 region has 12 residues. The V end was cut by 4 bases, the J end by 4 bases, with 8 bases between. CDR1 and CDR2 (germline): GTSNPN, SVGIG (reference sequence). CDR3 in amino acids: CAWKENNQPQHF. The CDR3 coding sequence is TGTGCCTGGAAAGAAAATAATCAGCCCCAGCATTTT.

This clone has a count of ten or more. The chain combines TRBV28 with TRBJ2-4; either TRBD1 or TRBD2 may supply D (5 bases each). Germline CDR1 is MDHEN and CDR2 is SYDVKM. There are 16 residues in the CDR3. With 4 bases removed from V and 1 base from J, the gap between germline ends came to 14 bases. The CDR3 sequence: CASSSPSWGAKNIQYF. Written as DNA, the CDR3 is TGTGCCAGCAGTTCACCCTCGTGGGGGGCCAAAAACATTCAGTACTTC.

This clone has ten or more counts. The chain is built from TRBV28 and TRBJ2-7; 7 nucleotides match TRBD1. With 2 bases clipped from V and 3 bases from J, the junction kept 4 bases outside the gene matches. Germline V gives CDR1 MDHEN, CDR2 SYDVKM. The CDR3 extends over 14 amino acids. The CDR3 sequence is CASSLRGGDYEQYF. CDR3 nucleotide sequence: TGTGCCAGCAGTTTAAGAGGGGGCGACTACGAGCAGTACTTC.